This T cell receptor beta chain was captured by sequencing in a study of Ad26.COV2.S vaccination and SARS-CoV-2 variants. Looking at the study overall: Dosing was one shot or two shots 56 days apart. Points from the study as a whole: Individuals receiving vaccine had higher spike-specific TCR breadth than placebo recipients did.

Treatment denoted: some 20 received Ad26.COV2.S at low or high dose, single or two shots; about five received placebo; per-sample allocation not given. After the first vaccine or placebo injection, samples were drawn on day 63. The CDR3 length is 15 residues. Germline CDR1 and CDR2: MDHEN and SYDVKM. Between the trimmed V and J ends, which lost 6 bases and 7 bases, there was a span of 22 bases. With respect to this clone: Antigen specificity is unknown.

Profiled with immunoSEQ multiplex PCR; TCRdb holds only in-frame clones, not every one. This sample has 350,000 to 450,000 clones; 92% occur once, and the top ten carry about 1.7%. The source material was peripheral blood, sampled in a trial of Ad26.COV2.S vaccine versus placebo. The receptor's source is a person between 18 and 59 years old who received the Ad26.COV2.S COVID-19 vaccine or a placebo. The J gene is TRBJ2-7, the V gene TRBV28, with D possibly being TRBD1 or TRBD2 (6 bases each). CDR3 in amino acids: CASRLRGATPTEQYF. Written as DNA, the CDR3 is TGTGCCAGCAGGCTAAGGGGGGCCACACCGACAGAGCAGTACTTC.